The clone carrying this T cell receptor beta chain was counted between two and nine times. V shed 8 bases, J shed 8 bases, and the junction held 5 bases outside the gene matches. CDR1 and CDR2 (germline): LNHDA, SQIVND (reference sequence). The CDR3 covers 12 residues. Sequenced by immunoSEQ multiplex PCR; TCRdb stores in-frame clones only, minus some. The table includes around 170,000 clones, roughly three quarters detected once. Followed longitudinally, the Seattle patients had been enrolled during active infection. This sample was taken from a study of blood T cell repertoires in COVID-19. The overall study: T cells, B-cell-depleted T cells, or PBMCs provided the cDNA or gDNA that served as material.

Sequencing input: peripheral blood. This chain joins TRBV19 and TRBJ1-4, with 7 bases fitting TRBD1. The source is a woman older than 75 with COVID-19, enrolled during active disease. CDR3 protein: CASSRGDEKLFF. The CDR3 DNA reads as TGTGCCAGTTCCAGGGGGGACGAAAAACTGTTTTTT.